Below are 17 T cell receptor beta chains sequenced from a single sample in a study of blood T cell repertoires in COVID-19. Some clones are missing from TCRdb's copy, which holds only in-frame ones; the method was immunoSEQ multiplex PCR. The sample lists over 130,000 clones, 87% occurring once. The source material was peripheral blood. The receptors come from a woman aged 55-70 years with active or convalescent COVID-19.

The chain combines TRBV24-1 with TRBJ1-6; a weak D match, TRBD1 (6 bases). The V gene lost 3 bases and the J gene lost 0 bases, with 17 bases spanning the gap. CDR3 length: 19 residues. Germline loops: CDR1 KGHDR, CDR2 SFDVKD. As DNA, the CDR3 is TGTGCCACCAGTGATCTCGACAGGATCCAGAGCTCCTATAATTCACCCCTCCACTTT. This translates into CATSDLDRIQSSYNSPLHF.

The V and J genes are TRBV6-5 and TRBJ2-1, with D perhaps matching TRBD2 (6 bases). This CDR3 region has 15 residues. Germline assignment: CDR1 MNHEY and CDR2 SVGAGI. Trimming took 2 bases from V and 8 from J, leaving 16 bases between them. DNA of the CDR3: TGTGCCAGCAGTTACAGTGGCGGGACCTTCGATGAGCAGTTCTTC. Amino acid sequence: CASSYSGGTFDEQFF.

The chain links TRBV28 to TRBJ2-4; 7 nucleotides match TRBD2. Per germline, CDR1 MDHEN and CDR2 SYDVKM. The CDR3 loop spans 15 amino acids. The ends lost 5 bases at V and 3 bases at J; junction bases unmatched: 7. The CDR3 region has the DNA TGTGCCAGCAGTCCCTTAAGGGAGGGCAAAAACATTCAGTACTTC. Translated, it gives CASSPLREGKNIQYF.

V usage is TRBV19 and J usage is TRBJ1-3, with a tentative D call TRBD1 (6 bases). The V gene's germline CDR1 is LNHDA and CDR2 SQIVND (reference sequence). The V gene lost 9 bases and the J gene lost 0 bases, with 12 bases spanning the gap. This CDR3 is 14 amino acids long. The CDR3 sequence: CASKGQNSGNTIYF. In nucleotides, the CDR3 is TGTGCCAGCAAGGGACAAAACTCTGGAAACACCATATATTTT.

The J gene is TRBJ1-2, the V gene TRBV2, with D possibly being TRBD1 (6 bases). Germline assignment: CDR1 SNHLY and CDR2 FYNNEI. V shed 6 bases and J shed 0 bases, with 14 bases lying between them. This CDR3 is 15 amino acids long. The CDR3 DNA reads TGTGCCAGCAGCGCTGGGACATCCACTAACTATGGCTACACCTTC. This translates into CASSAGTSTNYGYTF.

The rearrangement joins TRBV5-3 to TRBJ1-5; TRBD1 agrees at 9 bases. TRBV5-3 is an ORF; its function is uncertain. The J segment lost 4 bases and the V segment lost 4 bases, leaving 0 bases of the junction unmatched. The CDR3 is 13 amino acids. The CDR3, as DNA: TGTGCCAGAAGCGGACAGGGGAATCAGCCCCAGCATTTT. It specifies CARSGQGNQPQHF.

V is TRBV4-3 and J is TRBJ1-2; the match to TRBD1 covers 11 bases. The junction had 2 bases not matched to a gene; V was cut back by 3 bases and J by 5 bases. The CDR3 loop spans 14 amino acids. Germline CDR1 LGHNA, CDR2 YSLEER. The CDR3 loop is CASSQGTGGYGYTF. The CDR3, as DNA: TGCGCCAGCAGCCAGGGGACAGGGGGGTATGGCTACACCTTC.

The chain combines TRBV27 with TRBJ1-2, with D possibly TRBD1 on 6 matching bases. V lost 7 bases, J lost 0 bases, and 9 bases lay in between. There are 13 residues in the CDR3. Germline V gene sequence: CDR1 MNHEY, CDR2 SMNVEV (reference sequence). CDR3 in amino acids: CASTRGTNYGYTF. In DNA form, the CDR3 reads TGTGCCAGCACCAGGGGTACTAACTATGGCTACACCTTC.

The CDR3 DNA is TGTGCCAGCAGCCCCGGGACAGGGTTTGGCTACACCTTC. Translated, it gives CASSPGTGFGYTF. This chain connects TRBV3-1 (or the pseudogene TRBV3-2) to TRBJ1-2; TRBD1 agrees at 9 bases. CDR1 is LGHDT and CDR2 is YNNKEL in the germline V gene (reference sequence). The CDR3 runs 13 residues. With 4 bases clipped from V and 7 bases from J, the junction kept 4 bases outside the gene matches.

The CDR3 DNA reads as TGCGCCAGCAGCTTGGCAGGGACAGGGGGCAATGAGCAGTTCTTC. Its protein product is CASSLAGTGGNEQFF. J is TRBJ2-1 and V is TRBV5-1, with 11 positions matching TRBD1. CDR1 and CDR2 (germline): SGHRS, YFSETQ. V dropped 0 bases and J dropped 6; count of bases not matched to a gene: 2. This CDR3 has 15 amino acids. Drawing the rest from reference TRBV5-1 and TRBJ2-1, the complete variable domain is KAGVTQTPRYLIKTRGQQVTLSCSPISGHRSVSWYQQTPGQGLQFLFEYFSETQRNKGNFPGRFSGRQFSNSRSEMNVSTLELGDSALYLCASSLAGTGGNEQFFGPGTRLTVL.

CDR3 nucleotide sequence: TGTGCCAGCAGCTCACAGGGGGCAGTGTACGAGCAGTACTTC. This translates into CASSSQGAVYEQYF. This chain joins TRBV7-2 and TRBJ2-7; 9 bases fit TRBD1. V was clipped by 4 bases and J by 4 bases; unmatched bases: 5. The CDR3 length is 14 residues. CDR1 and CDR2 from the germline V gene are SGHTA and FQGNSA.

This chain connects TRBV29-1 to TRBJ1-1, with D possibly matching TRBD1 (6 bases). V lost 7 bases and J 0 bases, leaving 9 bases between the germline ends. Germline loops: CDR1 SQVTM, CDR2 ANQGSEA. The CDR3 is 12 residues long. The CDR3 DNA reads TGCAGCGGAACAGGGATGAACACTGAAGCTTTCTTT. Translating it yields CSGTGMNTEAFF.

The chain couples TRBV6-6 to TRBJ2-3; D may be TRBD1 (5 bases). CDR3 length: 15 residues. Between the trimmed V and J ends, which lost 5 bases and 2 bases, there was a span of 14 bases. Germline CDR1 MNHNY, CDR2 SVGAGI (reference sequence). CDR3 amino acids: CASSPGLFNTDTQYF. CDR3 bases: TGTGCCAGCAGTCCAGGGCTTTTCAACACAGATACGCAGTATTTT.

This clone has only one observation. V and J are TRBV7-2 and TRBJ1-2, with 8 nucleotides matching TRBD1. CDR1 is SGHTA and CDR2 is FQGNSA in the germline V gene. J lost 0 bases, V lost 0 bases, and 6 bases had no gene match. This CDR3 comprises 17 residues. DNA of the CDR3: TGTGCCAGCAGCTTAGCGGCCGGGACAGGAGCTAACTATGGCTACACCTTC. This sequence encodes CASSLAAGTGANYGYTF.

The CDR3 is CASSAPTSGYNNEQFF. CDR3 DNA sequence: TGTGCCAGCAGCGCCCCGACTAGCGGGTATAACAATGAGCAGTTCTTC. The chain joins TRBV9 to TRBJ2-1; 10 nucleotides agree with TRBD2. With 3 bases clipped from V and 5 bases from J, the junction kept 8 bases outside the gene matches. This CDR3 is 16 amino acids long. Germline lookup yields CDR1 SGDLS and CDR2 YYNGEE.

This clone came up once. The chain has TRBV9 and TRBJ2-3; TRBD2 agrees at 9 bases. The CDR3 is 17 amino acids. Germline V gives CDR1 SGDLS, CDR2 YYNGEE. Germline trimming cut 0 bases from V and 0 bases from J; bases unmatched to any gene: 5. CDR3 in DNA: TGTGCCAGCAGCGTAGGAGCGGGGGGCCCTAGCACAGATACGCAGTATTTT. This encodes CASSVGAGGPSTDTQYF.

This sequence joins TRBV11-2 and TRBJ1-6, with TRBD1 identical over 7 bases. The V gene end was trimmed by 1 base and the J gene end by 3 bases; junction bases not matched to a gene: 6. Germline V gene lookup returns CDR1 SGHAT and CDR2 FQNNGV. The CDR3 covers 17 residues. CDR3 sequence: CASSLATGMVYNSPLHF. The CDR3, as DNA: TGTGCCAGCAGCTTAGCGACAGGGATGGTCTATAATTCACCCCTCCACTTT.